This T cell receptor (beta chain) was sequenced in a study of shared clonotypes between healthy human individuals. The authors ran the assay at deep level. The authors ran unsorted PBMC replicate PCRs on about 300 ng DNA, about 30,000 T cell genomes. The data were produced by immunoSEQ multiplex PCR, yet TCRdb's version contains in-frame clones alone and is incomplete. Seen here are about 490,000 clones, approximately 78% observed once, and the top ten hold around 11%. Donors were healthy HIV-negative adults without recently reported acute infections or vaccinations. All of the donors resided in Nashville, Tennessee, and each was a Caucasian adult. There are 14 residues in the CDR3. Looked up from germline, CDR1 is MDHEN and CDR2 is SYDVKM. V was clipped by 8 bases and J by 0 bases, with 13 bases between them.

V and J are TRBV28 and TRBJ1-1; D is ambiguous. The origin of this receptor is a woman between 35 and 50 years old in good health. Some clones in this sample may be carry-over from other donors' samples. The specimen sequenced was PBMCs. The CDR3 nucleotides read TGTGCCAGCTACCCTACACAGTTGAACACTGAAGCTTTCTTT. Encoded protein: CASYPTQLNTEAFF.